Included here is one T cell receptor (beta chain) sequence, with context. Its antigen is not known. This entry is derived from a study of T cell responses to AZD1222 COVID-19 vaccine. Regarding the study as a whole: Donors, mostly white British, included more females; clonal diversity was possibly underestimated.

This table comes from immunoSEQ multiplex PCR, and its TCRdb copy is limited to in-frame clones, with some not included. Counted here are about 140,000 clones, more than 85% occurring once; the ten biggest clones make up less than 15%. V was cut by 7 bases and J by 4 bases, with 11 bases left in between. CDR1 is MDHEN and CDR2 is SYDVKM in the germline V gene. The CDR3 is 13 residues long. The V gene is TRBV28, the J gene TRBJ1-5; D is uncertain. The material was peripheral blood, obtained after recovery from COVID-19. This TCR was recovered from an adult who had recovered from COVID-19. This CDR3 is CASNGDRNQPQHF. In nucleotides, the CDR3 is TGTGCCAGCAACGGAGACCGGAATCAGCCCCAGCATTTT.